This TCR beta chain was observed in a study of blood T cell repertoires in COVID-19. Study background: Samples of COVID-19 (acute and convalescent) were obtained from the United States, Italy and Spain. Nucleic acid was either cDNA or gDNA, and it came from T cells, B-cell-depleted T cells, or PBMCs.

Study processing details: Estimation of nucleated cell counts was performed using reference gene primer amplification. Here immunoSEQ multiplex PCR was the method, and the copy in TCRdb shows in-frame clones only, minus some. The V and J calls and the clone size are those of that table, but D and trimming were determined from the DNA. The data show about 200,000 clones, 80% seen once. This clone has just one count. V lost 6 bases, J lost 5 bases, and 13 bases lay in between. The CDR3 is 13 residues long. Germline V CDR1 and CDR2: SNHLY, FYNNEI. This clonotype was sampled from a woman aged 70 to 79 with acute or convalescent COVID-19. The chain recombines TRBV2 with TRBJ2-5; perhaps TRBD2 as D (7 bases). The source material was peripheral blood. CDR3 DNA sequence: TGTGCCAGCAGCCGGGGGGCCAGCGAGACCCAGTACTTC. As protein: CASSRGASETQYF. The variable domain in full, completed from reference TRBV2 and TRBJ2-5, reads EPEVTQTPSHQVTQMGQEVILRCVPISNHLYFYWYRQILGQKVEFLVSFYNNEISEKSEIFDDQFSVERPDGSNFTLKIRSTKLEDSAMYFCASSRGASETQYFGPGTRLLVL.